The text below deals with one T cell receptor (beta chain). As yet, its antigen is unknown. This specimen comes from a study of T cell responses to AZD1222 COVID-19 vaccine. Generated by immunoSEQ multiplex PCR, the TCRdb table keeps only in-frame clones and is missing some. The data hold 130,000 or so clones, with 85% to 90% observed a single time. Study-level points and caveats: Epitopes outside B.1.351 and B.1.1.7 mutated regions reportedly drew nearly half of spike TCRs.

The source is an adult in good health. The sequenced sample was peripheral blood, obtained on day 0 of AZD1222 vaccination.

The CDR3 DNA follows: TGTGCCAGCAGCTTGGGACCAGGACAGGGGGCAAATTCACCCCTCCACTTT. Translating it yields CASSLGPGQGANSPLHF. This rearrangement joins TRBV7-8 to TRBJ1-6; 11 bases are shared with TRBD1. V lost 3 bases and J lost 7; bases outside the gene matches: 8. The CDR3 has 17 amino acids. Germline CDR1 and CDR2: SGHVS and FQNEAQ.